This T cell receptor (beta chain) came from a study of blood T cell repertoires in COVID-19. This clone came up once. Profiling relied on immunoSEQ multiplex PCR, and the TCRdb table lists in-frame clones only, not all of them. The table shows 200,000 or so clones, with approximately 84% occurring only once. The source material was peripheral blood. The sequence was obtained from a human donor with acute or convalescent COVID-19. The donor label of this sample is uncertain.

CDR3 DNA: TGTGCCAGCAGTTCGGGGGAAGAAGCCAAAAACATTCAGTACTTC. The encoded protein is CASSSGEEAKNIQYF. The chain uses TRBV28 and TRBJ2-4; weak D call: TRBD2 (6 bases). Germline lookup yields CDR1 MDHEN and CDR2 SYDVKM. The length of the CDR3 is 15 residues. The V end was cut by 4 bases, the J end by 0 bases, with 10 bases between. Complete variable domain (other parts from reference TRBV28 and TRBJ2-4): DVKVTQSSRYLVKRTGEKVFLECVQDMDHENMFWYRQDPGLGLRLIYFSYDVKMKEKGDIPEGYSVSREKKERFSLILESASTNQTSMYLCASSSGEEAKNIQYFGAGTRLSVL.